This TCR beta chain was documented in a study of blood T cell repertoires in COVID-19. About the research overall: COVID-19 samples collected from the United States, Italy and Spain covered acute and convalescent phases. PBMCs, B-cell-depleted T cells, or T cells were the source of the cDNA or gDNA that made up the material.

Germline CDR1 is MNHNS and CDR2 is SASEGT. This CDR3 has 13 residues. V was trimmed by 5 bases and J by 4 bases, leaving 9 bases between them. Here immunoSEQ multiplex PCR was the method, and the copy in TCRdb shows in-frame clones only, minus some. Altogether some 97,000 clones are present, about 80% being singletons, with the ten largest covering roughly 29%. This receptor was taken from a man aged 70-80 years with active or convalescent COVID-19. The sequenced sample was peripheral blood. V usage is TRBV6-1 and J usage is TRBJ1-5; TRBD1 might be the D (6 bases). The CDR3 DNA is TGTGCCAGCAGTACACAGGGTAATCAGCCCCAGCATTTT. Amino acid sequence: CASSTQGNQPQHF.